Following are 17 T cell receptor beta chains from one sample sequenced in a study of T cell clonotyping in hematopoietic cell transplantation. Using immunoSEQ multiplex PCR, the repertoire was profiled, and TCRdb retains in-frame clones only, with some absent. The sample carries some 18,000 clones, roughly 88% recorded once. Time point of the sample: recipient sample about 28 days before transplant, after cytoreduction. Sequenced here: peripheral blood mononuclear cells, sampled before stem cell transplant. The receptors shown here come from a man between 50 and 59 years old with acute myeloid leukemia. Some clones in this sample may be carry-over from other donors' samples.

The chain uses TRBV7-2 and TRBJ2-7, with 10 bases aligning to TRBD1. The trim removed 3 bases at V and 2 bases at J, leaving 4 bases unmatched. Germline V gene data show CDR1 as SGHTA and CDR2 as FQGNSA. This CDR3 is built from 15 residues. The CDR3 bases are TGTGCCAGCAGCTTCGGACAGGGGGGAACCTACGAGCAGTACTTC. Amino acids: CASSFGQGGTYEQYF.

The chain links TRBV5-6 to TRBJ1-6; D ambiguous. V lost 2 bases, J lost 7 bases, and 19 bases lay in between. Germline V gene lookup returns CDR1 SGHDT and CDR2 YYEEEE. The CDR3 has 17 residues. CDR3 in DNA: TGTGCCAGCAGCTTTCGGCCGGACGTATTGGGGAATTCACCCCTCCACTTT. The encoded protein is CASSFRPDVLGNSPLHF.

This chain links TRBV7-2 with TRBJ2-1, with D tentatively TRBD1 (6 bases). The germline gives CDR1 SGHTA, CDR2 FQGNSA. CDR3 length equals 13 residues. V shed 5 bases and J shed 6 bases, with 11 bases lying between them. The CDR3 coding sequence is TGTGCCAGCAGCCCCGGACAGCCCAATGAGCAGTTCTTC. Amino acid sequence: CASSPGQPNEQFF. The full variable domain, rest sourced from reference TRBV7-2 and TRBJ2-1, is GAGVSQSPSNKVTEKGKDVELRCDPISGHTALYWYRQSLGQGLEFLIYFQGNSAPDKSGLPSDRFSAERTGGSVSTLTIQRTQQEDSAVYLCASSPGQPNEQFFGPGTRLTVL.

The chain combines TRBV9 with TRBJ2-2, with D unclear. The CDR3 extends over 15 amino acids. V gave up 0 bases and J gave up 5 bases, with 11 bases separating them. The germline V gene has CDR1 SGDLS and CDR2 YYNGEE. CDR3 sequence (DNA): TGTGCCAGCAGCGTAGAATATCTGGGGACCGGGGAGCTGTTTTTT. Translated: CASSVEYLGTGELFF.

V gene TRBV27 combines with J gene TRBJ2-1; 10 bases fit TRBD1. The CDR3 loop spans 14 amino acids. Trimming cost V 6 bases and J 2 bases; bases outside gene matches: 1. The germline V gene has CDR1 MNHEY and CDR2 SMNVEV (reference sequence). The CDR3 DNA reads TGTGCCAGCAGCGGACAGGGGGCCTACAATGAGCAGTTCTTC. This gives the protein CASSGQGAYNEQFF.

This sequence joins TRBV6-6 and TRBJ2-4; 8 positions agree with TRBD1. CDR1 is MNHNY and CDR2 is SVGAGI in the germline V gene (reference sequence). CDR3 size: 16 residues. V was pared by 6 bases and J by 10 bases, with 17 bases of the junction left unmatched. The DNA for the CDR3 is TGTGCCAGCAGCGGGGGTGTGGCAGGGGGCCACAGGATTCAGTACTTC. It is translated as CASSGGVAGGHRIQYF.

The V and J genes are TRBV29-1 and TRBJ2-2; D is unclear. This CDR3 region has 14 residues. V lost 4 bases, J lost 6 bases, and 15 bases lay in between. Germline V gene data show CDR1 as SQVTM and CDR2 as ANQGSEA. This chain's CDR3 is CSVGLPGLAGELFF. The DNA of the CDR3 is TGCAGCGTTGGTCTCCCTGGGCTTGCCGGGGAGCTGTTTTTT.

This rearrangement joins TRBV7-2 to TRBJ2-2, with 13 bases that match TRBD2. CDR3 length equals 15 residues. CDR1 is SGHTA and CDR2 is FQGNSA in the germline V gene. V was clipped by 10 bases and J by 7 bases; unmatched bases: 9. CDR3 nucleotide sequence: TGTGCCACCACGCCGACTAGCGGGGGGCGCGGGGAGCTGTTTTTT. Translation gives CATTPTSGGRGELFF. The complete variable domain, with remaining parts taken from reference TRBV7-2 and TRBJ2-2, reads GAGVSQSPSNKVTEKGKDVELRCDPISGHTALYWYRQSLGQGLEFLIYFQGNSAPDKSGLPSDRFSAERTGGSVSTLTIQRTQQEDSAVYLCATTPTSGGRGELFFGEGSRLTVL.

The chain joins TRBV10-3 to TRBJ2-3; tentative D call: TRBD2 (6 bases). CDR3 size: 14 residues. Germline CDR1 ENHRY, CDR2 SYGVKD. With 10 bases removed from V and 2 bases from J, the gap between germline ends came to 16 bases. For the CDR3, the DNA is TGTGCCACCGTGGGAGGCGGGGACACAGATACGCAGTATTTT. Protein sequence: CATVGGGDTDTQYF.

The rearrangement joins TRBV11-1 to TRBJ2-7; D may match TRBD1 or TRBD2 (5 bases each). Germline V CDR1 and CDR2: SGHAT, FQDESV (reference sequence). The CDR3 totals 14 residues. V lost 4 bases and J lost 2, with 12 bases in between. For the CDR3, the DNA is TGTGCCAGCAGCTCCTTCGGGACCCCCTACGAGCAGTACTTC. Protein: CASSSFGTPYEQYF.

This chain connects TRBV5-1 to TRBJ2-5; D is possibly TRBD1 (6 bases). This CDR3 comprises 15 residues. The germline gives CDR1 SGHRS, CDR2 YFSETQ. V gave up 4 bases and J gave up 5 bases, with 18 bases separating them. The chain's CDR3 is CASSGSDSKGETQYF. DNA for the CDR3: TGCGCCAGCAGCGGCTCGGACAGCAAAGGGGAGACCCAGTACTTC.

J is TRBJ1-1 and V is TRBV30; the D gene is possibly TRBD1 (6 bases). Germline values: CDR1 GTSNPN, CDR2 SVGIG (reference sequence). V lost 2 bases, J lost 4 bases, and 14 bases lay in between. The length of the CDR3 is 14 residues. The CDR3 bases are TGTGCCTGGAGTTCAGGGGAGGGTTTCACTGAAGCTTTCTTT. Its translation is CAWSSGEGFTEAFF.

The V and J genes are TRBV9 and TRBJ2-1; 8 bases are shared with TRBD2. With 3 bases clipped from V and 3 bases from J, the junction kept 5 bases outside the gene matches. Germline V CDR1 and CDR2: SGDLS, YYNGEE. CDR3 length: 15 amino acids. CDR3 nucleotides: TGTGCCAGCAGCGACGGGGGGGCCGGCTACAATGAGCAGTTCTTC. This codes for CASSDGGAGYNEQFF.

V usage is TRBV5-1 and J usage is TRBJ1-5; D perhaps matches TRBD1 (6 bases). Trimming pared 4 bases from V and 3 bases from J, leaving 11 bases between. The CDR3 extends over 14 amino acids. In germline, CDR1 is SGHRS, CDR2 YFSETQ. As DNA, the CDR3 is TGCGCCAGCAGCCAGGACAGTGTCAATCAGCCCCAGCATTTT. Amino acids: CASSQDSVNQPQHF.

The genes are TRBV30 and TRBJ1-5; D may be TRBD1 (5 bases). The CDR3 extends over 12 amino acids. Germline V gives CDR1 GTSNPN, CDR2 SVGIG (reference sequence). V shed 1 base and J shed 7 bases, with 8 bases lying between them. The CDR3: CAWSGGGQPQHF. The CDR3 DNA reads TGTGCCTGGAGTGGGGGGGGGCAGCCCCAGCATTTT.

The CDR3 DNA follows: TGTGCCAGCAGCTTAGGGACAGGGGGCTGGGATGAGCAGTTCTTC. This gives the protein CASSLGTGGWDEQFF. The chain is built from TRBV5-6 and TRBJ2-1, with 12 bases aligning to TRBD1. This CDR3 comprises 15 residues. Germline CDR1 is SGHDT and CDR2 is YYEEEE. Unmatched junction bases numbered 5, after V lost 2 bases and J lost 8 bases. Looking up the rest from reference TRBV5-6 and TRBJ2-1 gives the full variable domain: DAGVTQSPTHLIKTRGQQVTLRCSPKSGHDTVSWYQQALGQGPQFIFQYYEEEERQRGNFPDRFSGHQFPNYSSELNVNALLLGDSALYLCASSLGTGGWDEQFFGPGTRLTVL.

CDR3 coding DNA: TGTGCCAGCAGCTCCCACCCGAGCTCCTATAATTCACCCCTCCACTTT. This translates into CASSSHPSSYNSPLHF. The chain has TRBV7-4 and TRBJ1-6; D unclear. V was pared by 4 bases and J by 0 bases, with 10 bases between. CDR3 length: 16 amino acids. The germline V gene encodes CDR1 SGHVT and CDR2 SQSDAQ.